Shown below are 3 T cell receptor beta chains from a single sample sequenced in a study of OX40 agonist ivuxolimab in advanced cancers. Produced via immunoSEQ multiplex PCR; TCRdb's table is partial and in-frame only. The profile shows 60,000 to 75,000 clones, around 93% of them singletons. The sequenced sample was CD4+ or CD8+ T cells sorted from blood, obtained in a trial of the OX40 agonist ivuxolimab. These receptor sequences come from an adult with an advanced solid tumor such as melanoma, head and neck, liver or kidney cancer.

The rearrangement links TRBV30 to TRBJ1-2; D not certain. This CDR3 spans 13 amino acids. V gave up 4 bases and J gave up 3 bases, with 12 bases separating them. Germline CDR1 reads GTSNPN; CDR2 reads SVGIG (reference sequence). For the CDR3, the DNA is TGTGCCTGGAAACGGGCTGGGGACTATGGCTACACCTTC. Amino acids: CAWKRAGDYGYTF.

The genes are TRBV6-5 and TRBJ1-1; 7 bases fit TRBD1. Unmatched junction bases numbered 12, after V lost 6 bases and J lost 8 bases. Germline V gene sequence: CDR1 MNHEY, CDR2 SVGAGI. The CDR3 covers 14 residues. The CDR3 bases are TGTGCCAGCAGCGTTCTTCAGGGGGTAGCAGAAGCTTTCTTT. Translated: CASSVLQGVAEAFF.

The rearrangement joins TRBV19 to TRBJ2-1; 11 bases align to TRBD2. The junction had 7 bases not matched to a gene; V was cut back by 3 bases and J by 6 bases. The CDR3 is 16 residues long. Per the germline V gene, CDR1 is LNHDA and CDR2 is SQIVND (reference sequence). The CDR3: CASSITSGRFRNEQFF. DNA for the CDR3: TGTGCCAGTAGTATTACTAGCGGGAGATTCCGCAATGAGCAGTTCTTC.